A single sample is the source of the 5 T cell receptor beta chains below, sequenced in a study of T cell responses to AZD1222 COVID-19 vaccine. Clones were sequenced by immunoSEQ multiplex PCR, and TCRdb holds only the in-frame ones, with some missing. The table includes about 150,000 clones, 92% detected once. The sample was peripheral blood, taken on day 0 of AZD1222 vaccination. These receptors were obtained from an adult in good health.

The chain couples TRBV11-2 to TRBJ1-1, with D unclear. CDR1 and CDR2 (germline): SGHAT, FQNNGV. This CDR3 has 12 amino acids. The V end lost 3 bases, the J end lost 2 bases, and 4 bases lay between the germline ends. The CDR3 spells CASSFKNTEAFF. The CDR3 bases are TGTGCCAGCAGCTTCAAAAACACTGAAGCTTTCTTT. The whole variable domain, filled in from reference TRBV11-2 and TRBJ1-1, reads EAGVAQSPRYKIIEKRQSVAFWCNPISGHATLYWYQQILGQGPKLLIQFQNNGVVDDSQLPKDRFSAERLKGVDSTLKIQPAKLEDSAVYLCASSFKNTEAFFGQGTRLTVV.

A single count supports this clone. The rearrangement joins TRBV4-2 to TRBJ2-3; TRBD2 matches 7 bases. Unmatched junction bases numbered 2, after V lost 2 bases and J lost 6 bases. The CDR3 is made up of 13 amino acids. Germline CDR1 is LGHNA and CDR2 is YNFKEQ. The CDR3 DNA sequence: TGTGCCAGCAGCCAAAGGGAGGGCGATACGCAGTATTTT. Translation gives CASSQREGDTQYF.

This clone has only one observation. The chain couples TRBV6-2 or TRBV6-3 to TRBJ1-1; the D gene is possibly TRBD1 (6 bases). Trimming shortened V by 5 bases and J by 3 bases, and 13 bases separated the two germline ends. The CDR3 contains 14 residues. From germline, CDR1 is MNHEY and CDR2 SVGEGT. The CDR3 protein is CASSAPTGHTEAFF. CDR3 DNA: TGTGCCAGCAGTGCCCCAACAGGGCACACTGAAGCTTTCTTT.

CDR3 sequence reads: CATSDFLELFF. The CDR3 DNA is TGTGCCACCAGTGATTTCTTGGAGCTGTTTTTT. V gene TRBV24-1 combines with J gene TRBJ2-2; no clear D gene. Germline CDR1 and CDR2: KGHDR and SFDVKD. This CDR3 has 11 amino acids. Trimming cost V 1 base and J 10 bases, with 3 bases left between them.

The CDR3 nucleotides read TGCGCCAGCAGTGGAGGGGGCCCCGCATGGGGTGCTGAAGCTTTCTTT. This translates into CASSGGGPAWGAEAFF. The chain carries TRBV10-2 and TRBJ1-1, with 7 nucleotides matching TRBD1. The CDR3 is made up of 16 amino acids. With 4 bases clipped from V and 6 bases from J, the junction kept 14 bases outside the gene matches. The germline V gene encodes CDR1 WSHSY and CDR2 SAAADI.